These 13 T cell receptor beta chains were all obtained from the same sample, sequenced in a study of shared clonotypes between healthy human individuals. The assay was immunoSEQ multiplex PCR, and TCRdb's table has in-frame clones only and misses some. The table shows roughly 1,500,000 clones, with nearly 99% occurring only once. Sequencing was performed on naive CD4+ T cells sorted from blood. Regarding subset: CD45RA+ positively selected. These TCRs come from a man aged 25 to 40 in good health.

The V call is TRBV5-1, the J call TRBJ2-7; TRBD1 matches at 10 bases. The CDR3 extends over 13 amino acids. CDR1 and CDR2 (germline): SGHRS, YFSETQ. The trim removed 5 bases at V and 3 bases at J, leaving 2 bases unmatched. CDR3 protein: CASRRTGGYEQYF. The CDR3 nucleotides read TGCGCCAGCAGAAGGACAGGGGGCTACGAGCAGTACTTC.

The chain links TRBV5-1 to TRBJ2-1; TRBD1 agrees at 8 bases. Germline V lookup: CDR1 SGHRS, CDR2 YFSETQ. The junction had 6 bases not matched to a gene; V was cut back by 0 bases and J by 7 bases. The CDR3 has 15 amino acids. CDR3 DNA sequence: TGCGCCAGCAGCTTGGGACAGGGGCAGGCGAATGAGCAGTTCTTC. Translation gives CASSLGQGQANEQFF.

J is TRBJ2-3 and V is TRBV10-3, with D possibly TRBD2 on 5 matching bases. V was shortened by 7 bases and J by 7 bases, with 12 bases between the two germline ends. From germline, CDR1 is ENHRY and CDR2 SYGVKD. CDR3 length: 12 amino acids. The CDR3 region is CAITGSGNTQYF. In nucleotides, the CDR3 is TGTGCCATCACTGGATCGGGGAATACGCAGTATTTT.

The genes are TRBV19 and TRBJ2-2, with D perhaps TRBD1 or TRBD2 (6 bases each). V lost 6 bases to trimming and J lost 5 bases, with 22 bases between them. The germline V gene encodes CDR1 LNHDA and CDR2 SQIVND (reference sequence). This CDR3 spans 17 amino acids. As DNA, the CDR3 is TGTGCCAGTAGAATCGGGGGCCAAGGGTCGGGGACCGGGGAGCTGTTTTTT. It codes for CASRIGGQGSGTGELFF.

The chain combines TRBV27 with TRBJ2-2; 10 positions match TRBD2. Losses at the gene ends were 4 bases for V and 2 bases for J; bases not matched to a gene: 1. The CDR3 covers 15 residues. CDR1 is MNHEY and CDR2 is SMNVEV in the germline V gene (reference sequence). CDR3 sequence: CASSSSGRNTGELFF. Here the CDR3 DNA reads TGTGCCAGCAGTTCTAGCGGGAGAAACACCGGGGAGCTGTTTTTT.

The V and J genes are TRBV28 and TRBJ2-7; TRBD2 is a possible D gene (5 bases). The CDR3 consists of 13 residues. The V gene's germline CDR1 is MDHEN and CDR2 SYDVKM. Trimming removed 6 bases from V and 4 bases from J, with 13 bases in between. The DNA of the CDR3 is TGTGCCAGCAGCACTCCTTCGGGGTACGAGCAGTACTTC. This sequence encodes CASSTPSGYEQYF.

The chain combines TRBV10-3 with TRBJ1-4; D gene uncertain. The germline CDR1 and CDR2 sequences are ENHRY and SYGVKD. With 8 bases removed from V and 3 bases from J, the gap between germline ends came to 10 bases. The CDR3 is 13 amino acids. Here the CDR3 reads CAISSDPNEKLFF. The DNA of the CDR3 is TGTGCCATCTCATCGGACCCTAATGAAAAACTGTTTTTT.

This clone came up once. The rearrangement uses TRBV23-1 and TRBJ1-2; tentative D call: TRBD1 (5 bases). TRBV23-1 carries the ORF label, with uncertain function. The CDR3 covers 14 residues. Deletions cut 2 bases from V and 2 bases from J, with 9 bases between. CDR3 DNA: TGCGCCAGCAGTCAAGGGGGTGGGAACTATGGCTACACCTTC. It encodes CASSQGGGNYGYTF.

V usage is TRBV19 and J usage is TRBJ2-2, with TRBD2 matching over 9 bases. Germline V lookup: CDR1 LNHDA, CDR2 SQIVND (reference sequence). V dropped 3 bases and J dropped 2; count of bases not matched to a gene: 7. This CDR3 has 17 residues. CDR3 bases: TGTGCCAGTAGTATGCGTAGCGGGAGCTTAAACACCGGGGAGCTGTTTTTT. As protein: CASSMRSGSLNTGELFF.

The V call is TRBV5-3, the J call TRBJ2-6; D is perhaps TRBD1 (5 bases). TRBV5-3 is identified as an open reading frame with a role that is uncertain. Trimming cost V 0 bases and J 2 bases, with 21 bases left between them. The CDR3 extends over 20 amino acids. CDR3 sequence reads: CARSLDKTAEPVPGANVLTF. As DNA, the CDR3 is TGTGCCAGAAGCTTGGATAAGACAGCCGAACCAGTTCCTGGGGCCAACGTCCTGACTTTC.

This rearrangement joins TRBV6-5 to TRBJ1-2; TRBD1 is a possible D gene (5 bases). Trimming left V 6 bases short and J 4 bases short, with 9 bases between. This CDR3 comprises 12 residues. CDR1 is MNHEY and CDR2 is SVGAGI in the germline V gene. The CDR3 DNA reads as TGTGCCAGCAGAGGACACCCCTATGGCTACACCTTC. Amino acid sequence: CASRGHPYGYTF.

The chain employs TRBV7-8 and TRBJ1-5; D uncertain. V lost 3 bases, J lost 3 bases, and 15 bases lay in between. From germline, CDR1 is SGHVS and CDR2 FQNEAQ. This CDR3 is built from 16 residues. The CDR3 here is CASSFLRAPNNQPQHF. CDR3 coding DNA: TGTGCCAGCAGCTTCCTTAGGGCGCCGAACAATCAGCCCCAGCATTTT.

V and J are TRBV7-3 and TRBJ2-7, with D perhaps being TRBD1 or TRBD2 (5 bases each). The V end lost 5 bases, the J end lost 2 bases, and 16 bases lay between the germline ends. Per germline, CDR1 SGHTA and CDR2 FQGTGA. The CDR3 has 15 amino acids. CDR3 in DNA: TGTGCCAGCAGCCCCAATGTGGGGGATACCTACGAGCAGTACTTC. This encodes CASSPNVGDTYEQYF. Complete variable domain (other parts from reference TRBV7-3 and TRBJ2-7): GAGVSQTPSNKVTEKGKYVELRCDPISGHTALYWYRQSLGQGPEFLIYFQGTGAADDSGLPNDRFFAVRPEGSVSTLKIQRTERGDSAVYLCASSPNVGDTYEQYFGPGTRLTVT.